The clone carrying this T cell receptor beta chain occurred a few times. Its antigen is still unknown. This specimen belongs to a study of response to subunit inactivated influenza vaccine. Study-level findings and limits: Authors suggested each seasonal influenza vaccination recruits few new T cells.

TCRdb itself ran the RT-PCR reads through MiXCR, one entry per CDR3 protein. The table lists 300,000 to 350,000 distinct CDR3 sequences, about 20% of them singletons. This CDR3 is built from 17 residues. Germline V gives CDR1 SGHNT, CDR2 YYREEE (reference sequence). The ends lost 4 bases at V and 6 bases at J; junction bases unmatched: 16. This specimen consisted of PBMCs from blood, obtained approximately 22 months after vaccination. The chain links TRBV5-4 to TRBJ2-7, with 10 bases fitting TRBD1. The clonotype comes from a man aged 50 to 75 who received an inactivated influenza vaccine. The CDR3 nucleotides read TGTGCCAGCAGCAACCGGGACAGGGGTTTACTGGGTAGCGAGCAGTACTTC. Its translation: CASSNRDRGLLGSEQYF.